This T cell receptor beta chain is drawn from a study of cytotoxic CD8 clonotypes in ibrutinib-treated CLL. Sequencing used immunoSEQ multiplex PCR; TCRdb keeps in-frame clones, though not all of them. The sample has about 97,000 clones; 75% to 80% are singletons. This CDR3 is built from 16 residues. The germline V and J ends were trimmed by 0 bases and 3 bases, with 14 bases remaining between them. Germline V lookup: CDR1 SNHLY, CDR2 FYNNEI. Overall study findings and caveats: Investigators sampled sustained-remission and progressing patients at differing times.

Notes on this clone: Its cognate antigen is unknown.

The J gene is TRBJ2-5, the V gene TRBV2; D may correspond to TRBD1 or TRBD2 (5 bases each). This clonotype was sampled from a human donor with chronic lymphocytic leukemia. The specimen comprised PBMCs, sampled after 24 months of ibrutinib treatment. The CDR3 loop reads CASSEAPPGTEETQYF. Written as DNA, the CDR3 is TGTGCCAGCAGTGAAGCGCCCCCCGGGACGGAAGAGACCCAGTACTTC.